Sequencing of this TCR beta chain was carried out in a study of identical twins. Each CDR3 protein is one row after TCRdb ran MiXCR on the 5' RACE reads. The repertoire holds 400,000 to 550,000 distinct CDR3 sequences, with 14% as singletons. The CDR3 runs to 17 residues. Germline V gene sequence: CDR1 LGHNA, CDR2 YNFKEQ. V was trimmed by 3 bases and J by 4 bases, leaving 19 bases between them. Only healthy Caucasians were enrolled as donors. Regarding the study as a whole: An excess of low generation probability was shown by twin-shared out-of-frame alpha sequences.

This clonotype has more than one count but fewer than ten. Its antigen is still unknown. This sample was shared with a second study, whose subject was yellow fever vaccine responses in identical twins.

The sequence came from a woman aged 18-29 years in good health. The V gene is TRBV4-2, the J gene TRBJ2-1, with D tentatively TRBD2 (6 bases). Sequencing input: CD4+ T cells sorted from blood. The CDR3: CASSQVSGGAAYNEQFF. In DNA, the CDR3 is TGTGCCAGCAGCCAGGTCTCCGGAGGGGCGGCATACAATGAGCAGTTCTTC.